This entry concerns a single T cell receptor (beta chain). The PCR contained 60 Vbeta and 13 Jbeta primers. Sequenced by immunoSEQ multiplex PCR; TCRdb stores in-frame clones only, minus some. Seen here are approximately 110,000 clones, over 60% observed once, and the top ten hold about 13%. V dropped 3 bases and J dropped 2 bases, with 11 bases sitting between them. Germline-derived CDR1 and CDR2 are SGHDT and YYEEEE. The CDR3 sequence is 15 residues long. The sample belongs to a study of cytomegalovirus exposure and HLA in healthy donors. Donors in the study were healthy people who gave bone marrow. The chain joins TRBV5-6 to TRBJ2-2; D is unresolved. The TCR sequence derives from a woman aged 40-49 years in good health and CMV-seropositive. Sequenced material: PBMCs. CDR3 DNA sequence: TGTGCCAGCAGCTGGCAGGTCATAAACACCGGGGAGCTGTTTTTT. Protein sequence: CASSWQVINTGELFF.